This T cell receptor (beta chain) was identified in a study of blood T cell repertoires in COVID-19 (dated by TCRdb to the early 2020s). In the study overall: Collaborator samples came from the United States, Italy and Spain and covered acute and convalescent phases of COVID-19. The prospective study material was composed of cDNA or gDNA derived from T cells, B-cell-depleted T cells, or PBMCs. The dataset comprised deeply sampled blood TCRbeta repertoires from subjects exposed to, actively infected with, or recovered from COVID-19. The repertoires were released in a freely available public database intended as a resource for research on the immune response to SARS-CoV-2. The samples were drawn from two sources: the first 160 participants of the ongoing ImmuneRACE study, and 1,000 to 1,500 subjects contributed by 6 global collaborators. The sample metadata nearly always contained a de-identified subject ID, COVID-19 status, age in years and sex. Where HLA class I and class II types were available, the types were taken from metadata supplied by the sample provider, not from assay-based typing.

At one collaborating source in Seattle, patients were enrolled during active infection and were followed longitudinally through the course of disease. Collaborating institutions collected whole blood in K2EDTA tubes following their own protocols. For TCRbeta analysis, collaborators shipped samples in one of three forms: frozen whole blood, isolated PBMCs, or DNA extracted from either of those sample types. From the germline V gene, CDR1 is MDHEN and CDR2 is SYDVKM. Relative to germline, V is 2 bases shorter and J is 9 bases shorter, with 11 bases between their ends. Inclusive of the bounding cysteine and phenylalanine, the CDR3 is 13 residues long. Only the CDR3 part of the read is kept: 39 bases, read in frame from the first base. The immunoSEQ Assay, a bias-controlled multiplex PCR, was used to amplify TCRbeta CDR3 regions from genomic DNA. The original pipeline was this. The number of nucleated cells in each sample was estimated by amplification of reference gene primers within the assay. Sequence reads were collapsed and filtered to measure the absolute abundance of every unique TCRbeta CDR3 rearrangement. For each sample, productive Simpson clonality was calculated as the square root of Simpson's diversity index across productive rearrangements. TCRdb holds this immuneACCESS table with in-frame rearrangements only. Some clones are missing; in checked studies, unresolved V genes explain under half, and the rest has no known cause. That table gives V, J and clone size, and the DNA gave D and trimming. The sample profile shows about 270,000 clones; less than 90% of them were found once. About 12% of the sample belongs to the ten largest clones.

Notes on this clone: This receptor's antigen is unknown. The sample holds no much larger clone one base away, and base qualities are not on file.

The research as a whole found: How much clinical and demographic metadata was included differed by source and by participant, and the metadata was provided uncurated.

The chain couples TRBV28 to TRBJ2-1, and perhaps TRBD2 as D gene, on 5 matching bases. The TCR comes from a woman aged 25 to 39 with COVID-19, enrolled during active disease. Material for sequencing was peripheral blood. Here the CDR3 is given as CASSLQREGEQFF. At the DNA level, the sequence is TGTGCCAGCAGTTTACAGAGGGAAGGTGAGCAGTTCTTC.